This record concerns one T cell receptor (beta chain) sequence. What it binds is unknown. Amplification used 60 Vbeta primers and 13 Jbeta primers. Some clones are missing from TCRdb's copy, which holds only in-frame ones; the method was immunoSEQ multiplex PCR. Among around 190,000 clones, 70% to 90% were seen once, and the ten largest hold approximately 2.2%. This sample was included in a study of cytomegalovirus exposure and HLA in healthy donors. J was trimmed by 5 bases and V by 0 bases; bases with no gene match: 3. CDR3 size: 14 residues. CDR1 and CDR2 from the germline V gene are MNHNY and SVGAGI (reference sequence). Whole-study findings and limits: Altogether, 150 to 200 TCR beta chains were recorded as cytomegalovirus-associated.

This TCR derives from a woman in her forties or fifties in good health and CMV-seronegative. The sequenced sample was PBMCs. The rearrangement joins TRBV6-6 to TRBJ2-7; 8 bases fit TRBD1. The CDR3 sequence is CASSYSGQENEQYF. For the CDR3, the DNA is TGTGCCAGCAGTTACTCGGGACAGGAGAACGAGCAGTACTTC.